This T cell receptor (beta chain) was retrieved from a study of shared clonotypes between healthy human individuals. Turning to the study itself: A couple of female and a few male donors aged 18 to 49 were enrolled.

From CD4+ cells came CD45RA+ naive and CD45RA-negative memory subsets. The repertoire was sequenced with immunoSEQ multiplex PCR; TCRdb's copy has only in-frame clones and lacks some. The sample shows 850,000 to 1,200,000 clones, about 75% of them seen only once. CDR1 and CDR2 (germline): MDHEN, SYDVKM. V was shortened by 2 bases and J by 9 bases, with 14 bases between the two germline ends. CDR3 length: 14 residues. Only a few counts were recorded for this clone. No antigen is known for it. Findings of the study overall: Represented diversity, genetic and exposure-history alike, was limited by few donors. Blood was the sole source, and tissue repertoires probably differ.

The TCR comes from a man younger than 35 in good health. Sequencing was carried out using memory CD4+ T cells sorted from blood. Specified subset: CD45RA-negative fraction. The chain joins TRBV28 to TRBJ1-5; D unresolved. This CDR3 reads CASSLNGPGRPQHF. As DNA, the CDR3 is TGTGCCAGCAGTTTAAACGGGCCGGGGAGGCCCCAGCATTTT.